One TCR beta chain is described in this entry. Ten or more counts support this clonotype. Its specific antigen is unknown. Base qualities are not recorded, but no much larger clone differs from it by a single base. For repertoire sequencing, TCR beta CDR3 regions were amplified from RNA transcripts. HTBI primers and the Qiagen OneStep RT-PCR kit were used in a first-round RT-PCR, which was followed by a second-round multiplex PCR, size selection and purification. Libraries were sequenced on an Illumina HiSeq2000 using paired-end 100 bp reads. The study's own analysis went as follows. Reads were processed with SOAPnuke, discarding reads with adapters, uncalled bases, mean Phred below 15, or no exact constant-primer or identifier match. High-quality paired reads were merged with COPE v1.2.5. Each unique nucleotide sequence was defined as a clonotype, and clonotypes were aligned to IMGT TRB V, D and J references with MiTCR v1.1. The analysis was limited to V-J combinations with a frequency above 0.0001, which together covered 99% to 99.2% of the repertoires. For each V-J combination, a TCR clonal expansion and chaos score was defined as the ratio of F50 clonal expansion to chaos observed in the TCRdist matrix. Welch's t-statistics and random forest were used to reduce the features to 10 to 15 V-J combinations, which were then used as input to a naive Bayes classifier. Thyroid-blood repertoire similarity was quantified with the Morisita-Horn index. TCRdb itself trimmed the public reads at Q25 with fastp, ran MiXCR and retained productive beta chains. Rows are unified per CDR3 protein, each entry keeping the most common DNA and genes. The V and J calls, along with clone size, are taken from TCRdb and not from the paper's own processing. The sample yields 660,000 or so distinct CDR3 sequences; about 38% were counted once. The leading ten clones occupy more than 3% of the sample.

The data belong to a study of Graves' ophthalmopathy and Graves' hyperthyroidism (dated by TCRdb to 2016 to 2019). With regard to the full study: Peripheral blood was collected at initial diagnosis, before any treatment. To explore V-J signatures that distinguish ophthalmopathy from hyperthyroidism, a discovery set of about a hundred patients was enrolled, made up of 40 to 45 with ophthalmopathy and around 60 with stable hyperthyroidism. For independent validation, a separate cohort was made up of about 18 hyperthyroidism patients plus 17 patients who later progressed from hyperthyroidism to ophthalmopathy. In several hyperthyroidism patients, the T-cell repertoires found in thyroid tissue were compared with those found in blood. In total, approximately 140 blood samples were TCR-sequenced: roughly 45 ophthalmopathy, roughly 80 hyperthyroidism and approximately 17 hyperthyroidism-to-ophthalmopathy patients. After sampling, hyperthyroidism patients received methimazole starting at 30 mg daily, and ophthalmopathy patients received high-dose intravenous methylprednisolone. The study used TCR beta repertoire signatures to distinguish Graves' ophthalmopathy from Graves' hyperthyroidism and to predict progression to ophthalmopathy.

What the research found in general, with its limitations: Most expanded thyroid clonotypes with frequency above 0.001 were also detected in blood, suggesting blood repertoires may reflect the thyroid immune response. In cross-validation, the 13-signature model distinguished ophthalmopathy from stable hyperthyroidism with nearly 90% sensitivity and roughly 81% specificity, and in the test set the corresponding values were about 80% and 75%. In validation, the model predicted ophthalmopathy progression with about 71% sensitivity and around 72% specificity; some 13 predicted patients were CT-confirmed with GO in a median of approximately 6.5 months. Sample size was not predetermined statistically, and investigators were not blinded to group allocation.

Ophthalmopathy patients had moderately to severely active disease, Clinical Activity Score of at least 3, NOSPECS grade of at least 4, and disease duration under 3 months. Patients with other autoimmune diseases, uncontrolled infections, pregnancy or lactation were excluded from the study. Diagnosis relied on clinical symptoms, serum thyroxine, TRAb, thyroid ultrasound and orbital computed tomography. Ficoll-Paque density gradient centrifugation was used to isolate PBMCs from approximately 10 ml of fresh peripheral blood. Trizol reagent was used to extract the total RNA, and its quality was then checked on an Agilent 2100 Bioanalyzer. According to the germline V gene, CDR1 reads ENHRY and CDR2 reads SYGVKD. The CDR3 spans 15 residues, from the cysteine through the phenylalanine. Only CDR3 DNA is held: 45 bases, read in frame from base 1. V is cut back by 7 bases and J by 0 bases, with 6 bases in the junction unmatched.

The chain was built from TRBV10-3 and TRBJ1-1, and TRBD1 matches 9 of the central bases. The clonotype comes from an adult man with Graves' ophthalmopathy. The sample was peripheral blood. Here the CDR3 is given as CAIKRTGALNTEAFF. The DNA reads TGTGCCATCAAGAGGACAGGGGCCTTGAACACTGAAGCTTTCTTT.